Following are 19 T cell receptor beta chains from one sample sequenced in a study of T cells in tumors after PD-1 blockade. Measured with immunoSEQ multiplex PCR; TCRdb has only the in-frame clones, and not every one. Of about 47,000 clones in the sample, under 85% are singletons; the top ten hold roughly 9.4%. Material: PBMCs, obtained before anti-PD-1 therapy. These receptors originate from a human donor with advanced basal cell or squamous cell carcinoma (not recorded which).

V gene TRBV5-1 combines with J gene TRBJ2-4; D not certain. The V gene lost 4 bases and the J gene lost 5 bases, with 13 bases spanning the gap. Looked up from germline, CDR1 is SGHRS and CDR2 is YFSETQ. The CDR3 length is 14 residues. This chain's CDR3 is CASSLPRTENIQYF. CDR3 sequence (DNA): TGCGCCAGCAGCCTGCCCCGGACGGAAAACATTCAGTACTTC.

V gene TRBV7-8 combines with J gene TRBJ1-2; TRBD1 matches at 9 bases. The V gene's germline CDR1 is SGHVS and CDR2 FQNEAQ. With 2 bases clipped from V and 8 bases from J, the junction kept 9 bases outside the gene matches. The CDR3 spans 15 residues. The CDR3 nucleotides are TGTGCCAGCAGCTTAAGTGACAGGGGGGAGGCAGGCTACACCTTC. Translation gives CASSLSDRGEAGYTF.

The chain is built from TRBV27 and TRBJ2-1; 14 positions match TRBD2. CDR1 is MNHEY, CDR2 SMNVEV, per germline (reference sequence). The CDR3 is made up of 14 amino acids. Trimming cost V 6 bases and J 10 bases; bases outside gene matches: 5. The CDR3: CASRTSGRGGEQFF. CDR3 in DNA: TGTGCCAGCAGGACTAGCGGGAGGGGCGGGGAGCAGTTCTTC.

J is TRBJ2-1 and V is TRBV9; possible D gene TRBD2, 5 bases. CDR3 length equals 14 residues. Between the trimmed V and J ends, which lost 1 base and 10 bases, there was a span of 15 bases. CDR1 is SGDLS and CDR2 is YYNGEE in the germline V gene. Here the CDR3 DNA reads TGTGCCAGCAGCGTACACGGGAATACAATCGAGCAGTTCTTC. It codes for CASSVHGNTIEQFF.

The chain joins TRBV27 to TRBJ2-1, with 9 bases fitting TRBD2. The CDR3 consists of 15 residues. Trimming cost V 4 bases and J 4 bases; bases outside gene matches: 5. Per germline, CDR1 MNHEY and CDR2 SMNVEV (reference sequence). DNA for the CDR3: TGTGCCAGCAGTTCCCCTAGCGGGACTTACAATGAGCAGTTCTTC. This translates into CASSSPSGTYNEQFF.

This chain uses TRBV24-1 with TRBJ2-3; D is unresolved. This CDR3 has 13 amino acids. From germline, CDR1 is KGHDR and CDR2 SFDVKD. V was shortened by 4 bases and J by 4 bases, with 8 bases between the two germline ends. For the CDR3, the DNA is TGTGCCACCAGTGACTCCCGTGCAGATACGCAGTATTTT. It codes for CATSDSRADTQYF.

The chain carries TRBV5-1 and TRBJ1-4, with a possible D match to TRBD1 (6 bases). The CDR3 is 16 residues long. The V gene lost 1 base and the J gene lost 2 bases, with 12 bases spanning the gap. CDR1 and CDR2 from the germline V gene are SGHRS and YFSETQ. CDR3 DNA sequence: TGCGCCAGCAGCTTGAGCCCCACAGGGACTAATGAAAAACTGTTTTTT. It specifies CASSLSPTGTNEKLFF.

The DNA of the CDR3 is TGTGCCAGCAGCCACCTCGATAGTAATTCACCCCTCCACTTT. Residues: CASSHLDSNSPLHF. The V and J genes are TRBV5-4 and TRBJ1-6; D unresolved. The ends were cut back, 4 bases at V and 6 bases at J, with 11 bases in the middle. Germline assignment: CDR1 SGHNT and CDR2 YYREEE (reference sequence). There are 14 residues in the CDR3.

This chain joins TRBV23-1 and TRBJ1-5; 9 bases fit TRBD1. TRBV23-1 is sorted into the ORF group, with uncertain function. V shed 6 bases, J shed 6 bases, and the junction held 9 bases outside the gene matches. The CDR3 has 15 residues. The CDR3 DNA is TGCGCCAGCAGCCGCGGGACAGGGTATAGTCAGCCCCAGCATTTT. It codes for CASSRGTGYSQPQHF.

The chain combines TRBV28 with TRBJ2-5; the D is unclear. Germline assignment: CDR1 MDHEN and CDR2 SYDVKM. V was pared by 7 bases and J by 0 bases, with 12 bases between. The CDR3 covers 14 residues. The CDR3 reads CASIQGNNQETQYF. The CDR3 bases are TGTGCCAGCATCCAAGGGAACAACCAAGAGACCCAGTACTTC.

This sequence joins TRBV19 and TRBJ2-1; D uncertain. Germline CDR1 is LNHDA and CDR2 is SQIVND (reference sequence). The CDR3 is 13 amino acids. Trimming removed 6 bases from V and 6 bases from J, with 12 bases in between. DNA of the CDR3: TGTGCCAGTAGCCCGGGTAGGGCCAATGAGCAGTTCTTC. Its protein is CASSPGRANEQFF.

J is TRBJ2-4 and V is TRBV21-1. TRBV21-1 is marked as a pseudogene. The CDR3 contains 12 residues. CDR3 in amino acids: CASSIGWDIQYF. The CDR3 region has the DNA TGTGCCAGCAGCATCGGTTGGGACATTCAGTACTTC.

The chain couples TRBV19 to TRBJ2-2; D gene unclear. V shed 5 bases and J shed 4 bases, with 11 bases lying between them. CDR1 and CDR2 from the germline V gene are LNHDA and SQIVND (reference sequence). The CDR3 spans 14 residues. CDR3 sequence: CASSGLASTGELFF. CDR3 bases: TGTGCCAGTAGTGGCTTAGCATCCACCGGGGAGCTGTTTTTT.

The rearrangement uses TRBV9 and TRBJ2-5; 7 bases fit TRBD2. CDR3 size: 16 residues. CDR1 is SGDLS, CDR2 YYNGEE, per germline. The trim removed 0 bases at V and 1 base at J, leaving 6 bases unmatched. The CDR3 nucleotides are TGTGCCAGCAGCGTAGACCCCGGGGGGATCCAAGAGACCCAGTACTTC. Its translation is CASSVDPGGIQETQYF.

The CDR3 nucleotides read TGTGCCAGCAGCTCCCCCGGGACAGGACACAATGAGCAGTTCTTC. It codes for CASSSPGTGHNEQFF. J is TRBJ2-1 and V is TRBV11-1; 8 bases align to TRBD1. This CDR3 is 15 amino acids long. The V gene end was trimmed by 4 bases and the J gene end by 5 bases; junction bases not matched to a gene: 7. The germline gives CDR1 SGHAT, CDR2 FQDESV (reference sequence).

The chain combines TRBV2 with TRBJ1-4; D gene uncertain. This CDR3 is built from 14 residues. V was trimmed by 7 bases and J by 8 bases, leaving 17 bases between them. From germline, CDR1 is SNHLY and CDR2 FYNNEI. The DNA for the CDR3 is TGTGCCAGCACTCCTCTAGGGCTTAGGGAAAAACTGTTTTTT. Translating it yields CASTPLGLREKLFF.

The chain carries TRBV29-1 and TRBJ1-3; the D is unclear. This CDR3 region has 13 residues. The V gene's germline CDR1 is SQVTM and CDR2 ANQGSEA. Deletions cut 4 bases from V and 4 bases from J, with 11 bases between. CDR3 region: CSVGGHQGNTIYF. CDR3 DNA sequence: TGCAGCGTTGGAGGTCATCAAGGAAACACCATATATTTT. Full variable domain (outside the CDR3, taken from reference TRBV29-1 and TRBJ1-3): SAVISQKPSRDICQRGTSLTIQCQVDSQVTMMFWYRQQPGQSLTLIATANQGSEATYESGFVIDKFPISRPNLTFSTLTVSNMSPEDSSIYLCSVGGHQGNTIYFGEGSWLTVV.

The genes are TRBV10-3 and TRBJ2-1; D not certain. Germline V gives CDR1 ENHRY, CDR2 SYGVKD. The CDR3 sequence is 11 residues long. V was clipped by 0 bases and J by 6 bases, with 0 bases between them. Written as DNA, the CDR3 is TGTGCCATCAGTGAGTCCAATGAGCAGTTCTTC. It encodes CAISESNEQFF.

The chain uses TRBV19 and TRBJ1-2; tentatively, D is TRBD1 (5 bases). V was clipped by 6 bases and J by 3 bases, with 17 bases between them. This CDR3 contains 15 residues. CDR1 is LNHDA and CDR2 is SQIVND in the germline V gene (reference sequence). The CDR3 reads CASSKIAGGDYGYTF. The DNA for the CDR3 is TGTGCCAGTAGCAAAATCGCGGGGGGAGACTATGGCTACACCTTC. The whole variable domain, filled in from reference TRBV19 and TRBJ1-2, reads DGGITQSPKYLFRKEGQNVTLSCEQNLNHDAMYWYRQDPGQGLRLIYYSQIVNDFQKGDIAEGYSVSREKKESFPLTVTSAQKNPTAFYLCASSKIAGGDYGYTFGSGTRLTVV.